The present entry profiles one T cell receptor (beta chain) with its context. Primers: 60 Vbeta forward and 13 Jbeta reverse. Sequencing was performed with immunoSEQ multiplex PCR; in TCRdb, only in-frame clones are kept and a portion is missing. Of tens of thousands of clones in the sample, 73% were seen once. The data are from a study of cytomegalovirus exposure and HLA in healthy donors. With 5 bases removed from V and 2 bases from J, the gap between germline ends came to 10 bases. CDR1 is SGHAT, CDR2 FQNNGV, per germline. The CDR3 has 13 residues. This TCR came from a man in his fifties in good health and CMV-seronegative. This sequence joins TRBV11-2 and TRBJ2-7, with D perhaps matching TRBD2 (5 bases). Sample: PBMCs. The CDR3 DNA reads as TGTGCCAGCAGCATCTCCGGGACCTACGAGCAGTACTTC. Translation: CASSISGTYEQYF. Filled out from reference TRBV11-2 and TRBJ2-7, the complete variable domain reads EAGVAQSPRYKIIEKRQSVAFWCNPISGHATLYWYQQILGQGPKLLIQFQNNGVVDDSQLPKDRFSAERLKGVDSTLKIQPAKLEDSAVYLCASSISGTYEQYFGPGTRLTVT.